Listed below are T cell receptor beta chains from one sample, sequenced in a study of memory CD4+ T cells and cytomegalovirus serostatus. This table comes from immunoSEQ multiplex PCR, and its TCRdb copy is limited to in-frame clones, with some not included. Of 35,000 to 45,000 clones in the sample, roughly three quarters were seen once. The sequenced sample consisted of memory CD4+ T cells from blood. Receptor source: an adult in good health and CMV-seronegative. The CDR3 runs from the conserved cysteine through the conserved F or W. D genes are given only for firm matches. A row's size may be missing; if present it is once, few, many or a size class.

D: NA
J: TRBJ2-7
V: TRBV11-1
size: NA
CDR3: CASSFYTGTYEQYF
DNA: TGTGCCAGCAGCTTCTATACAGGGACCTACGAGCAGTACTTC

D: NA
J: TRBJ1-5
V: TRBV7-2
size: NA
CDR3: CASSLTSNQPQHF
DNA: TGTGCCAGCAGCTTAACCAGCAATCAGCCCCAGCATTTT

D: NA
J: TRBJ1-2
V: TRBV6-4
size: few
CDR3: CAGRETNYGYTF
DNA: TGTGCCGGCCGGGAGACGAACTATGGCTACACCTTC

D: TRBD1
J: TRBJ1-1
V: TRBV6-5
size: NA
CDR3: CASTPGQGIGEAFF
DNA: TGTGCCAGCACCCCGGGACAGGGAATTGGTGAAGCTTTCTTT

D: TRBD2
J: TRBJ2-7
V: TRBV25-1
size: NA
CDR3: CASRTTSGGQYF
DNA: TGTGCCAGCAGGACCACTAGCGGGGGGCAGTACTTC

D: TRBD2
J: TRBJ2-3
V: TRBV5-4
size: NA
CDR3: CASRAQGGDTQYF
DNA: TGTGCCAGCAGGGCTCAGGGAGGGGATACGCAGTATTTT

D: TRBD2
J: TRBJ2-4
V: TRBV15
size: NA
CDR3: CATSRDGGAAKNIQYF
DNA: TGTGCCACCAGCCGAGACGGGGGGGCGGCCAAAAACATTCAGTACTTC

D: TRBD2
J: TRBJ2-7
V: TRBV5-1
size: NA
CDR3: CASSLWGGTFEQYF
DNA: TGCGCCAGCAGCTTGTGGGGGGGTACGTTCGAGCAGTACTTC

D: NA
J: TRBJ1-1
V: TRBV19
size: NA
CDR3: CASMEGRDGTEAFF
DNA: TGTGCCAGTATGGAGGGAAGGGACGGGACTGAAGCTTTCTTT

D: NA
J: TRBJ1-6
V: TRBV2
size: few
CDR3: CASGPYENSPLHF
DNA: TGTGCCAGCGGACCCTACGAAAATTCACCCCTCCACTTT

D: NA
J: TRBJ1-3
V: TRBV7-8
size: NA
CDR3: CASSYLTASSGNTIYF
DNA: TGTGCCAGCAGCTACCTGACAGCAAGCTCTGGAAACACCATATATTTT

D: NA
J: TRBJ2-7
V: TRBV5-4
size: NA
CDR3: CASSRRGLLDEQYF
DNA: TGTGCCAGCAGCCGCCGGGGCCTGTTGGACGAGCAGTACTTC

D: TRBD1
J: TRBJ1-1
V: TRBV25-1
size: NA
CDR3: CASSEGGQLEAFF
DNA: TGTGCCAGCAGTGAGGGGGGACAGCTTGAAGCTTTCTTT

D: NA
J: TRBJ2-7
V: TRBV5-4
size: once
CDR3: CASSRSGASYEQYF
DNA: TGTGCCAGCAGCCGATCGGGAGCCAGCTACGAGCAGTACTTC

D: NA
J: TRBJ1-5
V: TRBV6-5
size: NA
CDR3: CASSYDRTQPQHF
DNA: TGTGCCAGCAGTTACGACAGAACTCAGCCCCAGCATTTT

D: TRBD1
J: TRBJ1-2
V: TRBV28
size: NA
CDR3: CASRTQGSHYGYTF
DNA: TGTGCCAGCAGAACACAGGGGTCTCACTATGGCTACACCTTC

D: NA
J: TRBJ2-5
V: TRBV5-1
size: NA
CDR3: CASSWAGGQETQYF
DNA: TGCGCCAGCAGCTGGGCCGGGGGTCAAGAGACCCAGTACTTC

D: NA
J: TRBJ2-5
V: TRBV5-4
size: NA
CDR3: CASSSAKSPQETQYF
DNA: TGTGCCAGCAGCTCCGCGAAAAGTCCCCAAGAGACCCAGTACTTC

D: NA
J: TRBJ1-2
V: TRBV5-6
size: NA
CDR3: CASSERALYRYGYTF
DNA: TGTGCCAGCAGCGAACGCGCCCTGTATAGGTATGGCTACACCTTC

D: NA
J: TRBJ1-2
V: TRBV12-5
size: NA
CDR3: CASGLVLPTILGYGYTF
DNA: TGTGCTAGTGGTTTGGTACTTCCAACCATCTTAGGGTATGGCTACACCTTC

D: NA
J: TRBJ1-2
V: TRBV19
size: NA
CDR3: CASSIGQRGFFGYTF
DNA: TGTGCCAGTAGTATAGGGCAAAGGGGCTTCTTTGGCTACACCTTC

D: NA
J: TRBJ2-7
V: TRBV6-6
size: few
CDR3: CASSFGDSYEQYF
DNA: TGTGCCAGCAGTTTCGGAGACTCCTACGAGCAGTACTTC

D: NA
J: TRBJ1-5
V: TRBV30
size: few
CDR3: CAWNGQGGNQPQHF
DNA: TGTGCCTGGAACGGGCAGGGAGGCAATCAGCCCCAGCATTTT

D: NA
J: TRBJ2-1
V: TRBV7-9
size: NA
CDR3: CASSLGVSGDEQFF
DNA: TGTGCCAGCAGCTTAGGAGTATCGGGGGATGAGCAGTTCTTC

D: NA
J: TRBJ2-5
V: TRBV10-3
size: NA
CDR3: CAITPDREGTQYF
DNA: TGTGCCATCACCCCGGACAGGGAGGGGACCCAGTACTTC

D: NA
J: TRBJ1-2
V: TRBV5-4
size: NA
CDR3: CASRRQGGSYGYTF
DNA: TGTGCCAGCAGAAGACAAGGGGGTTCCTATGGCTACACCTTC

D: NA
J: TRBJ2-5
V: TRBV12-5
size: NA
CDR3: CASGLSGRETQYF
DNA: TGTGCTAGTGGTTTGTCTGGCAGGGAGACCCAGTACTTC

D: NA
J: TRBJ2-1
V: TRBV14
size: few
CDR3: CASSHQAGTAWVEQFF
DNA: TGTGCCAGCAGCCACCAGGCCGGGACTGCTTGGGTTGAGCAGTTCTTC

D: NA
J: TRBJ2-7
V: TRBV7-8
size: NA
CDR3: CASSLKYPYEQYF
DNA: TGTGCCAGCAGCTTAAAGTACCCCTACGAGCAGTACTTC

D: TRBD1
J: TRBJ2-3
V: TRBV5-4
size: once
CDR3: CASSPDRGRSDTQYF
DNA: TGTGCCAGCAGCCCCGACAGGGGGCGGTCAGATACGCAGTATTTT

D: TRBD1
J: TRBJ1-1
V: TRBV6-1
size: NA
CDR3: CASSDGTGYTEAFF
DNA: TGTGCCAGCAGTGACGGGACAGGATACACTGAAGCTTTCTTT

D: NA
J: TRBJ2-1
V: TRBV19
size: few
CDR3: CASSQSLLDEQFF
DNA: TGTGCCAGTAGTCAGTCCCTATTGGATGAGCAGTTCTTC

D: NA
J: TRBJ1-2
V: TRBV19
size: few
CDR3: CASRIGSGYTF
DNA: TGTGCCAGTCGCATCGGGTCTGGCTACACCTTC

D: NA
J: TRBJ2-3
V: TRBV5-1
size: NA
CDR3: CASSWTVQGHTDTQYF
DNA: TGCGCCAGCAGCTGGACTGTCCAGGGGCATACAGATACGCAGTATTTT

D: TRBD1
J: TRBJ1-6
V: TRBV6-5
size: NA
CDR3: CASRRTGASSPLHF
DNA: TGTGCCAGCAGACGCACAGGGGCGAGTTCACCCCTCCACTTT

D: TRBD1
J: TRBJ1-6
V: TRBV9
size: NA
CDR3: CASSFGQGLNSPLHF
DNA: TGTGCCAGCAGCTTCGGACAGGGGCTTAATTCACCCCTCCACTTT

D: NA
J: TRBJ1-1
V: TRBV4-2
size: NA
CDR3: CASSQDVQLNTEAFF
DNA: TGTGCCAGCAGTCAAGATGTTCAGCTGAACACTGAAGCTTTCTTT

D: TRBD1
J: TRBJ1-2
V: TRBV7-2
size: NA
CDR3: CASFPGGGVSYGYTF
DNA: TGTGCCAGCTTTCCAGGGGGGGGAGTGAGCTATGGCTACACCTTC

D: TRBD1
J: TRBJ2-3
V: TRBV4-2
size: NA
CDR3: CASSQDRTGGTDTQYF
DNA: TGTGCCAGCAGCCAAGATCGGACAGGAGGCACAGATACGCAGTATTTT

D: NA
J: TRBJ1-1
V: TRBV5-3
size: NA
CDR3: CARSFIYTEAFF
DNA: TGTGCCAGAAGCTTCATCTACACTGAAGCTTTCTTT

D: NA
J: TRBJ1-6
V: TRBV11-2
size: NA
CDR3: CASRNGYRPLHF
DNA: TGTGCCAGCAGAAACGGATACCGGCCCCTCCACTTT

D: NA
J: TRBJ1-2
V: TRBV6-1
size: few
CDR3: CASSELTGPNYGYTF
DNA: TGTGCCAGCAGTGAACTTACAGGGCCCAACTATGGCTACACCTTC

D: TRBD1
J: TRBJ2-7
V: TRBV6-1
size: few
CDR3: CASWTGQGSHEQYF
DNA: TGTGCCAGCTGGACGGGACAGGGATCCCACGAGCAGTACTTC

D: NA
J: TRBJ2-2
V: TRBV4-1
size: NA
CDR3: CASRVSGLMSGELFF
DNA: TGCGCCAGCAGGGTTTCAGGCCTAATGTCCGGGGAGCTGTTTTTT

D: NA
J: TRBJ2-1
V: TRBV5-4
size: NA
CDR3: CASSLKTGSSYNEQFF
DNA: TGTGCCAGCAGCTTGAAGACAGGCAGCTCCTACAATGAGCAGTTCTTC

D: TRBD1
J: TRBJ2-5
V: TRBV2
size: NA
CDR3: CASTPGQGAWETQYF
DNA: TGTGCCAGCACCCCAGGGCAGGGGGCATGGGAGACCCAGTACTTC

D: TRBD2
J: TRBJ2-1
V: TRBV2
size: few
CDR3: CASSEGLAGGQNEQFF
DNA: TGTGCCAGCAGTGAAGGGTTGGCGGGGGGGCAAAATGAGCAGTTCTTC

D: NA
J: TRBJ1-2
V: TRBV6-1
size: NA
CDR3: CASSLREGFIF
DNA: TGTGCCAGCAGTCTCCGAGAGGGGTTTATCTTC

D: NA
J: TRBJ1-5
V: TRBV6-5
size: NA
CDR3: CATRLVGINQPQHF
DNA: TGTGCCACCAGACTCGTCGGAATAAATCAGCCCCAGCATTTT

D: NA
J: TRBJ2-3
V: TRBV7-9
size: NA
CDR3: CASSPRVVRGSDTQYF
DNA: TGTGCCAGCAGCCCCAGGGTAGTCCGGGGGTCAGATACGCAGTATTTT

D: NA
J: TRBJ2-7
V: TRBV5-8
size: NA
CDR3: CASSLAPFYEQYF
DNA: TGTGCCAGCAGCTTGGCGCCGTTCTACGAGCAGTACTTC

D: NA
J: TRBJ1-1
V: TRBV29-1
size: NA
CDR3: CSVEDSRTGIRAFF
DNA: TGCAGCGTTGAAGACTCTAGAACAGGGATACGAGCTTTCTTT

D: NA
J: TRBJ2-1
V: TRBV5-4
size: NA
CDR3: CASSPGTTNEQFF
DNA: TGTGCCAGCAGCCCCGGGACCACGAATGAGCAGTTCTTC

D: NA
J: TRBJ2-5
V: TRBV21-1
size: NA
CDR3: CASPWEGYQETQYF
DNA: TGTGCCAGTCCCTGGGAGGGGTACCAAGAGACCCAGTACTTC

D: NA
J: TRBJ1-5
V: TRBV19
size: NA
CDR3: CASPPRAKNTYSNQPQHF
DNA: TGTGCCAGCCCCCCCCGGGCAAAAAATACCTATAGCAATCAGCCCCAGCATTTT

D: NA
J: TRBJ1-5
V: TRBV19
size: few
CDR3: CASSSQDYQPQHF
DNA: TGTGCCAGTAGTTCGCAGGACTATCAGCCCCAGCATTTT

D: NA
J: TRBJ1-5
V: TRBV4-2
size: NA
CDR3: CASSQGSGTSNQPQHF
DNA: TGTGCCAGCAGCCAAGGTTCGGGCACTAGCAATCAGCCCCAGCATTTT

D: NA
J: TRBJ2-5
V: TRBV7-8
size: NA
CDR3: CASSLRPEGETQYF
DNA: TGTGCCAGCAGCTTACGTCCGGAAGGGGAGACCCAGTACTTC

D: NA
J: TRBJ2-3
V: TRBV28
size: NA
CDR3: CASTLLGGVADTQYF
DNA: TGTGCCAGCACCCTCTTGGGGGGAGTTGCAGATACGCAGTATTTT